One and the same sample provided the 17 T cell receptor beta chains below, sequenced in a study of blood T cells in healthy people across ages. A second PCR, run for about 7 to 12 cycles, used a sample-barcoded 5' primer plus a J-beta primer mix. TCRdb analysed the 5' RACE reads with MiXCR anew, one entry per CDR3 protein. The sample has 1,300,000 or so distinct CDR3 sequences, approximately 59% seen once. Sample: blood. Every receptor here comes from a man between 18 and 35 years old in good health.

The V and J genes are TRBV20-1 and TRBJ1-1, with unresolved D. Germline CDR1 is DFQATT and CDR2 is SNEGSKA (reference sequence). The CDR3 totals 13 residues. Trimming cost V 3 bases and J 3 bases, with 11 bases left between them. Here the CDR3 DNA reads TGCAGTGCTAGGTGGGCGGTAGACACTGAAGCTTTCTTT. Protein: CSARWAVDTEAFF.

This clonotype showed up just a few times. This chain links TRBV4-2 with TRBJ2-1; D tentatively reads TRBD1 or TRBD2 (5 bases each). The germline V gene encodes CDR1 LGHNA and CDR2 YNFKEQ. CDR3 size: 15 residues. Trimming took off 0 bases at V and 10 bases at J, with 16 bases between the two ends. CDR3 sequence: CASSQERATGQEQFF. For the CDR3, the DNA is TGTGCCAGCAGCCAAGAAAGGGCAACGGGGCAGGAGCAGTTCTTC.

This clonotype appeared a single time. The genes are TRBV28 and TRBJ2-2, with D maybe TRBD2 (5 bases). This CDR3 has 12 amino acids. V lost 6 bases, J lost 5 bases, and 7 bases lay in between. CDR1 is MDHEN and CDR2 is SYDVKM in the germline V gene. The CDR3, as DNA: TGTGCCAGCAGAGAGGGTACCGGGGAGCTGTTTTTT. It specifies CASREGTGELFF.

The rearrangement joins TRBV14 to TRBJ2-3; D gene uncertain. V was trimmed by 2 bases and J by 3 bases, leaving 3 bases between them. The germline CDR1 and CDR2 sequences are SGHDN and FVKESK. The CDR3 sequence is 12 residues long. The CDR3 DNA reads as TGTGCCAGCAGCCAAATGACAGATACGCAGTATTTT. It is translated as CASSQMTDTQYF. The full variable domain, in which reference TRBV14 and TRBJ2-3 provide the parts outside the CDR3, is EAGVTQFPSHSVIEKGQTVTLRCDPISGHDNLYWYRRVMGKEIKFLLHFVKESKQDESGMPNNRFLAERTGGTYSTLKVQPAELEDSGVYFCASSQMTDTQYFGPGTRLTVL.

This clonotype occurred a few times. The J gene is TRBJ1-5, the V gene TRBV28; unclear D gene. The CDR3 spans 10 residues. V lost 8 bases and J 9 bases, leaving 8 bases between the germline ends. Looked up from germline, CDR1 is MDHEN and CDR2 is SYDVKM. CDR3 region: CASSDRPQHF. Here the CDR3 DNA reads TGTGCCAGCTCGGATCGGCCCCAGCATTTT.

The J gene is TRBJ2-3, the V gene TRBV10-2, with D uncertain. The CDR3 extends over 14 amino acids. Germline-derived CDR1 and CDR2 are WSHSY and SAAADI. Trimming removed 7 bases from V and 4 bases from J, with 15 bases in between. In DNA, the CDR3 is TGCGCCAGCACTGGGCCATTGGAGTCAGATACGCAGTATTTT. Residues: CASTGPLESDTQYF.

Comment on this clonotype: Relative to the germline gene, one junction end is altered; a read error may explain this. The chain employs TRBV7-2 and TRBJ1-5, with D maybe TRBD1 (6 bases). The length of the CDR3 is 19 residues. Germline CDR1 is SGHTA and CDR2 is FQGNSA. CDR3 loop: CARSPGGGLGAFGNQPQHF. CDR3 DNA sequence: TGTGCCCGCAGCCCGGGTGGGGGGTTGGGGGCATTTGGCAATCAGCCCCAGCATTTT.

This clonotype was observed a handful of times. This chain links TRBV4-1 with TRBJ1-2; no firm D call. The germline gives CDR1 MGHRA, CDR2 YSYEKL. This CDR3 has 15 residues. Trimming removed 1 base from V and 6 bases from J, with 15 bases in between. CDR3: CASSQGFERADGYTF. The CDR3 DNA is TGCGCCAGCAGCCAAGGATTCGAAAGGGCAGATGGCTACACCTTC.

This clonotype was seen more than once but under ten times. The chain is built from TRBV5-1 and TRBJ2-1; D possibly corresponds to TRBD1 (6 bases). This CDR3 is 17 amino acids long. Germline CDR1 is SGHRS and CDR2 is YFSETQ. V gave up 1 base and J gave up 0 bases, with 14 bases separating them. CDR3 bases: TGCGCCAGCAGCTTGTCAGGGGCCGCCAGCTCCTACAATGAGCAGTTCTTC. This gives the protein CASSLSGAASSYNEQFF.

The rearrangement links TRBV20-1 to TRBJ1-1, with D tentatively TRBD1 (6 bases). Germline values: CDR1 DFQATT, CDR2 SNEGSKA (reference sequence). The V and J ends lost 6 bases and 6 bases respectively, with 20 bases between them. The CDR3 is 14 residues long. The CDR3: CSADVQGKGAEAFF. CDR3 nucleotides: TGCAGTGCGGATGTTCAGGGGAAGGGGGCTGAAGCTTTCTTT.

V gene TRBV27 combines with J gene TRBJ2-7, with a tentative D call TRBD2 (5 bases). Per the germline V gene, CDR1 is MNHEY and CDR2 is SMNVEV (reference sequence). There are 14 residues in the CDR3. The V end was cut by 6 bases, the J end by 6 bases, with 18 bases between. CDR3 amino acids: CASSQRENPLEQYF. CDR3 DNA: TGTGCCAGCAGCCAACGGGAAAACCCTCTCGAGCAGTACTTC.

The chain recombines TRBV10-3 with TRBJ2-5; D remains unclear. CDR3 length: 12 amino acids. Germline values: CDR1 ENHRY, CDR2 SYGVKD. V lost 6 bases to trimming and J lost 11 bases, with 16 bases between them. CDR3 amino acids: CAIRDPVRPQYF. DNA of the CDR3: TGTGCCATCAGGGACCCTGTACGGCCGCAGTACTTC.

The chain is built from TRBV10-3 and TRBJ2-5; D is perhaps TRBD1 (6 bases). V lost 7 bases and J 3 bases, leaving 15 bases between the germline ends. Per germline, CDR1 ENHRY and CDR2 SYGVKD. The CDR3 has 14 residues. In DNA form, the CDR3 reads TGTGCCATCACGCAGGGGAGTACCAAAGAGACCCAGTACTTC. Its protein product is CAITQGSTKETQYF.

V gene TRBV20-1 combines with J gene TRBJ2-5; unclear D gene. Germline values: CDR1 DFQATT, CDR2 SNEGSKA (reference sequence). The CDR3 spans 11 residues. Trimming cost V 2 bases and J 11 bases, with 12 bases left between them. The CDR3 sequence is CSARSINEQYF. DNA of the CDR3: TGCAGTGCTAGATCGATCAATGAGCAGTACTTC.

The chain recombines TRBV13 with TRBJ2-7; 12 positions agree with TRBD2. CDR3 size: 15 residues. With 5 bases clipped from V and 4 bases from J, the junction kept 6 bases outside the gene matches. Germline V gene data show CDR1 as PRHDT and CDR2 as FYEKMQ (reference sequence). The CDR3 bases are TGTGCCAGCAGCGCAACTAGCGGGGGGAGTTACGAGCAGTACTTC. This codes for CASSATSGGSYEQYF.

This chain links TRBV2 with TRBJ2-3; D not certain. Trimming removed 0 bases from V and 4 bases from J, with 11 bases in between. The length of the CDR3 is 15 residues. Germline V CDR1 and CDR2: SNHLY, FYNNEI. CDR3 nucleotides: TGTGCCAGCAGTGAAGCCCCCCAACTTGCAGATACGCAGTATTTT. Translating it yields CASSEAPQLADTQYF. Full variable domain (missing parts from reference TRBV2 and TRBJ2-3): EPEVTQTPSHQVTQMGQEVILRCVPISNHLYFYWYRQILGQKVEFLVSFYNNEISEKSEIFDDQFSVERPDGSNFTLKIRSTKLEDSAMYFCASSEAPQLADTQYFGPGTRLTVL.

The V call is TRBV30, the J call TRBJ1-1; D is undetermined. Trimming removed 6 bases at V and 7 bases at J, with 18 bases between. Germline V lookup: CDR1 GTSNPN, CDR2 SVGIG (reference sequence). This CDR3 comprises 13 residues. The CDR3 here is CACRGQAWGEAFF. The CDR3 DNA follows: TGTGCCTGTCGAGGCCAAGCCTGGGGTGAAGCTTTCTTT.